The 18 T cell receptor beta chains below were found in one sample sequenced in a study of cytomegalovirus exposure and HLA in healthy donors. PCR involved 60 Vbeta and 13 Jbeta primers. Using immunoSEQ multiplex PCR, the repertoire was profiled, and TCRdb retains in-frame clones only, with some absent. The sample carries tens of thousands of clones, approximately 71% recorded once. The sequencing sample was made of PBMCs. These receptors were obtained from a woman aged 40-49 years in good health and CMV-seropositive.

The CDR3 is CASSRDSRPSYNEQFF. CDR3 DNA: TGTGCCAGCAGCCGGGACTCTCGTCCGTCCTACAATGAGCAGTTCTTC. The V gene is TRBV5-6, the J gene TRBJ2-1; D may be TRBD2 (6 bases). The V gene's germline CDR1 is SGHDT and CDR2 YYEEEE. The ends were cut back, 4 bases at V and 1 base at J, with 15 bases in the middle. CDR3 size: 16 residues.

The chain links TRBV19 to TRBJ1-1; D remains unclear. Germline CDR1 and CDR2: LNHDA and SQIVND (reference sequence). There are 11 residues in the CDR3. The ends were cut back, 5 bases at V and 10 bases at J, with 11 bases in the middle. The CDR3 here is CASSSTSRAFF. In DNA, the CDR3 is TGTGCCAGTAGTTCGACATCCCGAGCTTTCTTT. The full variable domain, its missing parts supplied by reference TRBV19 and TRBJ1-1, is DGGITQSPKYLFRKEGQNVTLSCEQNLNHDAMYWYRQDPGQGLRLIYYSQIVNDFQKGDIAEGYSVSREKKESFPLTVTSAQKNPTAFYLCASSSTSRAFFGQGTRLTVV.

The rearrangement links TRBV19 to TRBJ2-1; D is perhaps TRBD2 (6 bases). CDR1 is LNHDA and CDR2 is SQIVND in the germline V gene (reference sequence). This CDR3 spans 13 amino acids. Between the trimmed V and J ends, which lost 10 bases and 4 bases, there was a span of 14 bases. The CDR3 nucleotides read TGTGCCACCCGTCGGGAGACATACAATGAGCAGTTCTTC. Its translation is CATRRETYNEQFF. The complete variable domain, with remaining parts taken from reference TRBV19 and TRBJ2-1, reads DGGITQSPKYLFRKEGQNVTLSCEQNLNHDAMYWYRQDPGQGLRLIYYSQIVNDFQKGDIAEGYSVSREKKESFPLTVTSAQKNPTAFYLCATRRETYNEQFFGPGTRLTVL.

Only a few counts were recorded for this clone. This chain connects TRBV2 to TRBJ1-3; no reliable D call. The V gene lost 5 bases and the J gene lost 1 base, with 9 bases spanning the gap. This CDR3 is 14 amino acids long. Germline-derived CDR1 and CDR2 are SNHLY and FYNNEI. The CDR3 loop reads CASSLDISGNTIYF. The CDR3, as DNA: TGTGCCAGCAGTTTAGACATATCTGGAAACACCATATATTTT.

This clone has only a few counts. The chain joins TRBV5-1 to TRBJ2-6; 8 nucleotides match TRBD1. V lost 4 bases to trimming and J lost 4 bases; unmatched junction nucleotides: 4. Germline CDR1 reads SGHRS; CDR2 reads YFSETQ. This CDR3 is built from 15 residues. CDR3 DNA sequence: TGCGCCAGCAGCCCGGACAGGGCCGGGGCCAACGTCCTGACTTTC. The encoded protein is CASSPDRAGANVLTF.

J is TRBJ2-7 and V is TRBV5-1; TRBD1 matches at 7 bases. There are 16 residues in the CDR3. The ends lost 0 bases at V and 2 bases at J; junction bases unmatched: 8. Germline V gene data show CDR1 as SGHRS and CDR2 as YFSETQ. CDR3 in DNA: TGCGCCAGCAGCTTGGGACCGGACAGGAGAACCTACGAGCAGTACTTC. Amino acid sequence: CASSLGPDRRTYEQYF.

This chain connects TRBV4-2 to TRBJ2-2, with 8 bases aligning to TRBD2. Germline values: CDR1 LGHNA, CDR2 YNFKEQ. The CDR3 runs 14 residues. The V gene end was trimmed by 4 bases and the J gene end by 7 bases; junction bases not matched to a gene: 5. The CDR3 is CASSPGLAYGELFF. As DNA, the CDR3 is TGTGCCAGCAGCCCAGGACTAGCATACGGGGAGCTGTTTTTT.

The chain is built from TRBV2 and TRBJ2-7; a possible D gene is TRBD2 (7 bases). This CDR3 is 13 amino acids long. Trimming removed 6 bases at V and 5 bases at J, with 14 bases between. Per germline, CDR1 SNHLY and CDR2 FYNNEI. In DNA, the CDR3 is TGTGCCAGCAGCCGGGGGGCCGGGGACGAGCAGTACTTC. Its translation is CASSRGAGDEQYF.

The rearrangement joins TRBV5-1 to TRBJ2-2; perhaps TRBD2 as D (5 bases). Germline values: CDR1 SGHRS, CDR2 YFSETQ. Deletions cut 0 bases from V and 4 bases from J, with 7 bases between. The CDR3 totals 14 residues. Here the CDR3 DNA reads TGCGCCAGCAGCTTGGGAGAGGGCACCGGGGAGCTGTTTTTT. As protein: CASSLGEGTGELFF.

This sequence joins TRBV18 and TRBJ2-1, with TRBD1 matching 9 bases. From germline, CDR1 is KGHSH and CDR2 LQKENI. Trimming cost V 2 bases and J 8 bases; bases outside gene matches: 10. The CDR3 has 16 amino acids. CDR3 sequence reads: CASSPYPGQGTYEQFF. CDR3 bases: TGTGCCAGCTCACCATACCCGGGACAGGGAACCTATGAGCAGTTCTTC.

V usage is TRBV5-8 and J usage is TRBJ1-5; D is ambiguous. Trimming cost V 3 bases and J 6 bases, with 4 bases left between them. Per germline, CDR1 SGHTS and CDR2 YDEGEE. The CDR3 consists of 11 residues. CDR3 residues: CASSSLQPQHF. The DNA of the CDR3 is TGTGCCAGCAGCTCTCTTCAGCCCCAGCATTTT.

The V call is TRBV7-8, the J call TRBJ2-4, with a weak D call TRBD2 (6 bases). Trimming removed 3 bases at V and 7 bases at J, with 13 bases between. CDR1 and CDR2 from the germline V gene are SGHVS and FQNEAQ. CDR3 size: 14 residues. The CDR3 bases are TGTGCCAGCAGCTTGTCGCGAGGAGGGAACATTCAGTACTTC. This encodes CASSLSRGGNIQYF.

This clone has a single count. The chain joins TRBV19 to TRBJ1-2, with 9 bases lining up with TRBD1. V trimming: 6 bases; J trimming: 6 bases; junction bases outside the gene matches: 8. This CDR3 contains 14 residues. The germline gives CDR1 LNHDA, CDR2 SQIVND (reference sequence). CDR3 sequence reads: CASRKGTGFDGYTF. CDR3 nucleotides: TGTGCCAGTAGGAAAGGGACAGGGTTTGATGGCTACACCTTC.

The genes are TRBV13 and TRBJ1-4; D is unclear. This CDR3 is 15 amino acids long. V lost 4 bases, J lost 3 bases, and 12 bases lay in between. Germline-derived CDR1 and CDR2 are PRHDT and FYEKMQ (reference sequence). The CDR3 bases are TGTGCCAGCAGCTCGCTTGATGGAGCTAATGAAAAACTGTTTTTT. Translated, it gives CASSSLDGANEKLFF.

This chain uses TRBV6-1 with TRBJ1-1, with D uncertain. Trimming shortened V by 3 bases and J by 4 bases, and 6 bases separated the two germline ends. The germline V gene encodes CDR1 MNHNS and CDR2 SASEGT. The CDR3 loop spans 12 amino acids. This CDR3 is CASSEQFTEAFF. DNA of the CDR3: TGTGCCAGCAGTGAGCAGTTCACTGAAGCTTTCTTT.

The CDR3 coding sequence is TGCAGTGCTAGAGATCGGGGGGAGCAGTACTTC. Residues: CSARDRGEQYF. The J gene is TRBJ2-7, the V gene TRBV20-1; D perhaps matches TRBD2 (6 bases). Trimming removed 0 bases at V and 7 bases at J, with 7 bases between. The CDR3 runs 11 residues. Per the germline V gene, CDR1 is DFQATT and CDR2 is SNEGSKA (reference sequence).

This clone was observed a handful of times. The rearrangement links TRBV9 to TRBJ2-1, with D maybe TRBD1 (6 bases). Germline-derived CDR1 and CDR2 are SGDLS and YYNGEE. V lost 2 bases to trimming and J lost 4 bases, with 16 bases between them. The CDR3 spans 16 residues. The CDR3, as DNA: TGTGCCAGCAGCGTCCAATCCCGGACAGAGTACAATGAGCAGTTCTTC. This encodes CASSVQSRTEYNEQFF.

This clone has just a few counts. The rearrangement uses TRBV9 and TRBJ2-7, with 8 bases lining up with TRBD1. Germline V gene lookup returns CDR1 SGDLS and CDR2 YYNGEE. V gave up 2 bases and J gave up 3 bases; unmatched junction bases: 7. The CDR3 sequence is 15 residues long. This CDR3 is CASSVASGQGYEQYF. The CDR3, as DNA: TGTGCCAGCAGCGTTGCTTCCGGACAGGGCTACGAGCAGTACTTC.